This record looks at one T cell receptor (beta chain) sequence and its context. This sample stems from a study of CD8+ T cells in alopecia areata. CDR3 length: 15 residues. Germline V gene sequence: CDR1 GTSNPN, CDR2 SVGIG (reference sequence). Trimming took off 4 bases at V and 8 bases at J, with 20 bases between the two ends. RNA extraction and reverse transcription yielded cDNA as sequencing template. Clones were read by immunoSEQ multiplex PCR, and TCRdb kept only the in-frame ones, dropping some. This repertoire shows about 290,000 clones, roughly 64% found once; its top ten account for less than 2%. The treatment is: oral pan-JAK inhibitor, 5-10 mg twice daily.

The source of this sequence is a human donor with alopecia areata. This chain joins TRBV30 and TRBJ1-4, with D possibly matching TRBD1 (5 bases). The source material was CD4+ T cells sorted from blood, sampled at week 24, from a patient treated with tofacitinib. Here the CDR3 reads CAWITPGPLHEKLFF. The CDR3 coding sequence is TGTGCCTGGATAACCCCGGGGCCCCTGCACGAAAAACTGTTTTTT.